Listed below are T cell receptor beta chains from one sample, sequenced in a study of blood T cell repertoires in COVID-19. Produced via immunoSEQ multiplex PCR; TCRdb's table is partial and in-frame only. The sample contains about 270,000 clones, around 81% of which appear only once. The sample was peripheral blood. The receptors derive from a woman aged 55-75 years with active or convalescent COVID-19. The CDR3 runs from the conserved cysteine through the conserved F or W. The D gene is left open where the match is weak. The size entry is marked missing in some rows and otherwise reads once, few, many or a size class.

clone size,V gene,D gene,J gene,CDR3 protein,CDR3 DNA
-,TRBV6-1,-,TRBJ1-3,CASSLARNTIYF,TGTGCCAGCAGTTTAGCCAGAAACACCATATATTTT
-,TRBV27,-,TRBJ2-7,CASSLSDSPPGEQYF,TGTGCCAGCAGTTTATCGGACAGCCCACCGGGCGAGCAGTACTTC
-,TRBV19,TRBD1,TRBJ2-3,CASRVTGADTQYF,TGTGCCAGTAGGGTGACAGGGGCCGATACGCAGTATTTT
-,TRBV2,-,TRBJ1-2,CASSDRVPYGYTF,TGTGCCAGCAGTGACAGGGTCCCTTATGGCTACACCTTC
-,TRBV9,-,TRBJ2-5,CASSPSTGHLRTQYF,TGTGCCAGCAGCCCCTCTACGGGACACTTACGTACCCAGTACTTC
few,TRBV5-6,TRBD1,TRBJ2-1,CASSDQGARHYEQFF,TGTGCCAGCAGCGACCAGGGGGCGCGGCACTATGAGCAGTTCTTC
-,TRBV18,-,TRBJ2-7,CASSLTHNHEQYF,TGTGCCAGCTCACTTACCCACAACCACGAGCAGTACTTC
-,TRBV9,TRBD2,TRBJ2-3,CASSVAGLVTDTQYF,TGTGCCAGCAGCGTAGCGGGACTAGTCACAGATACGCAGTATTTT
-,TRBV18,-,TRBJ1-1,CASSREQAENTEAFF,TGTGCCAGCTCACGGGAGCAGGCGGAGAACACTGAAGCTTTCTTT
-,TRBV7-2,-,TRBJ1-2,CASSPSGGADYGYTF,TGTGCCAGCAGCCCGTCCGGGGGGGCTGACTATGGCTACACCTTC
-,TRBV28,-,TRBJ1-2,CASSFVEGYTF,TGTGCCAGCAGTTTTGTAGAAGGCTACACCTTC